The T cell receptor beta chain described here comes from a study of technical replicates of blood from a handful of donors. V was pared by 5 bases and J by 3 bases, with 5 bases of the junction left unmatched. Germline V gene sequence: CDR1 SGHTA, CDR2 FQGNSA. The CDR3 length is 15 residues. Clones were sequenced by immunoSEQ multiplex PCR, and TCRdb holds only the in-frame ones, with some missing. This table holds around 79,000 clones, 75% to 95% found once. The table lists this clone with a few counts. The clonotype was recovered from a human donor in good health. Some clones in this sample may be carry-over from other donors' samples. The sequenced sample was T cells isolated from PBMCs. The chain recombines TRBV7-2 with TRBJ2-2; 8 bases align to TRBD2. CDR3 nucleotide sequence: TGTGCCAGCAGCCCTCGGGAGGGCCACACCGGGGAGCTGTTTTTT. Translating gives CASSPREGHTGELFF.